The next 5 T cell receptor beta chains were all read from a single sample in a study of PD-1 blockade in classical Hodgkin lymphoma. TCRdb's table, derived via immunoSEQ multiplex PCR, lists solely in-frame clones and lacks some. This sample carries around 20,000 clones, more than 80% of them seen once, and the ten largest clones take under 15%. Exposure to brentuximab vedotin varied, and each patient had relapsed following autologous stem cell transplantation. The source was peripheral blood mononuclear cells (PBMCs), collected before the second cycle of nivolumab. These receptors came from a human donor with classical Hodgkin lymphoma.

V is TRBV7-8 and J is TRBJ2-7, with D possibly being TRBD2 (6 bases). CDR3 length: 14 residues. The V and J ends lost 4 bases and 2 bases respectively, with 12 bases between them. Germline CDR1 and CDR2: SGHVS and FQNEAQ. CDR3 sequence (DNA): TGTGCCAGCAGCTCTCCGGGACTTCCCTACGAGCAGTACTTC. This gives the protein CASSSPGLPYEQYF.

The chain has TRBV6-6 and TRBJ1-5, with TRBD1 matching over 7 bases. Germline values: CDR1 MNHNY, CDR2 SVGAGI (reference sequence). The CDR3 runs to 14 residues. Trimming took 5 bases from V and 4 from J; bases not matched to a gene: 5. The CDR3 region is CASSPTTGNQPQHF. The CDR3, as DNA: TGTGCCAGCAGTCCGACGACAGGGAATCAGCCCCAGCATTTT.

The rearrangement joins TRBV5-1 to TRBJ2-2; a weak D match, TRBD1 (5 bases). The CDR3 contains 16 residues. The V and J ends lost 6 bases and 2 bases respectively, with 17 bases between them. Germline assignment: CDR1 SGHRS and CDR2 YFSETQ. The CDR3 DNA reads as TGCGCCAGCAAGCCCCCAGGGTCCCTCAACACCGGGGAGCTGTTTTTT. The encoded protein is CASKPPGSLNTGELFF.

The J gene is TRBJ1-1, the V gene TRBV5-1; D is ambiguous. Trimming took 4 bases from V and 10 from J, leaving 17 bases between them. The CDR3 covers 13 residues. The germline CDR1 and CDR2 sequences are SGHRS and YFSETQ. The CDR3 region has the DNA TGCGCCAGCAGCCCTTCCGGTCCTTTGGGAGCTTTCTTT. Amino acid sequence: CASSPSGPLGAFF.

This chain's CDR3 is CASSLGTSGAQETQYF. In nucleotides, the CDR3 is TGCGCCAGCAGCCTAGGGACTAGCGGGGCTCAAGAGACCCAGTACTTC. The chain uses TRBV5-1 and TRBJ2-5, with TRBD2 matching over 13 bases. This CDR3 is built from 16 residues. After removal of 4 bases from V and 2 bases from J, the junction contained 5 bases not matched to a gene. Germline CDR1 reads SGHRS; CDR2 reads YFSETQ.